In this sample, the clone carrying this TCR beta chain turned up once. These data are taken from a study of blood T cell repertoires in COVID-19. Germline-derived CDR1 and CDR2 are PRHDT and FYEKMQ (reference sequence). Trimming cost V 4 bases and J 5 bases; bases outside gene matches: 2. The CDR3 covers 13 residues. Profiling relied on immunoSEQ multiplex PCR, and the TCRdb table lists in-frame clones only, not all of them. The data hold fewer than 250,000 clones, with 87% observed a single time. The receptor was isolated from a woman in her twenties or thirties with acute COVID-19. The sample comprised PBMCs or T cells enriched from blood (not recorded which). This chain connects TRBV13 to TRBJ2-5; 9 nucleotides match TRBD2. CDR3 nucleotide sequence: TGTGCCAGCAGCTGGACTAGCGTGGAGACCCAGTACTTC. Translated, it gives CASSWTSVETQYF.